This T cell receptor (beta chain) was identified during a study of blood T cell repertoires in COVID-19. Study details: Nucleic acid was either cDNA or gDNA, and it came from T cells, B-cell-depleted T cells, or PBMCs.

Study processing details: It was from reference gene primer amplification that nucleated cell counts were estimated. This table comes from immunoSEQ multiplex PCR, and its TCRdb copy is limited to in-frame clones, with some not included. V, J and clone size reflect that table, while D and trimming were determined from the DNA. The table has 15,000 to 20,000 clones, about 90% seen once. With 3 bases removed from V and 1 base from J, the gap between germline ends came to 10 bases. Germline V CDR1 and CDR2: SGHRS, YFSETQ. The CDR3 length is 14 residues. The sequence derives from a human donor in a cohort sampled during active COVID-19. Sequenced: peripheral blood. The chain uses TRBV5-1 and TRBJ2-5; a weak D match, TRBD1 (6 bases). In DNA, the CDR3 is TGCGCCAGCAGCTCGGGACAAAGCCAAGAGACCCAGTACTTC. As protein: CASSSGQSQETQYF.